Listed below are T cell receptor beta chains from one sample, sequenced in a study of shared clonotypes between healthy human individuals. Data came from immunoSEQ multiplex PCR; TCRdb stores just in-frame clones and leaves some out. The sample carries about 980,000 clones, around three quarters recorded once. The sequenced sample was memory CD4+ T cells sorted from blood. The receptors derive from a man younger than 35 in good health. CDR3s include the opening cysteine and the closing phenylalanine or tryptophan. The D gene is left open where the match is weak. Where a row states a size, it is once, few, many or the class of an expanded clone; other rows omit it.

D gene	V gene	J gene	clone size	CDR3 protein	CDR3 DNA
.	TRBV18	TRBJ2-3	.	CASSPQEGSTDTQYF	TGTGCCAGCTCACCCCAGGAGGGGAGCACAGATACGCAGTATTTT
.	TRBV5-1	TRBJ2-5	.	CASSFPGARETQYF	TGCGCCAGCAGCTTCCCGGGGGCCCGAGAGACCCAGTACTTC
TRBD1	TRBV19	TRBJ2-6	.	CASSRMTGVGANVLTF	TGTGCCAGTAGTAGGATGACAGGGGTTGGGGCCAACGTCCTGACTTTC
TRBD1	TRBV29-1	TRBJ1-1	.	CSGDRGRNTEAFF	TGCAGCGGGGACAGGGGAAGGAACACTGAAGCTTTCTTT
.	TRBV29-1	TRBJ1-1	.	CSVDRLLNTEAFF	TGCAGCGTTGACCGTCTGCTGAACACTGAAGCTTTCTTT
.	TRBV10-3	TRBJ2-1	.	CAISSRTRDNEQFF	TGTGCCATCAGTTCCCGAACCAGGGACAATGAGCAGTTCTTC
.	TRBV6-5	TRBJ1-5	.	CASSYGTTGPQHF	TGTGCCAGCAGTTACGGGACAACGGGGCCCCAGCATTTT
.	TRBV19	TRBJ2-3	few	CASSIISGSTDTQYF	TGTGCCAGTAGTATCATTAGCGGTAGCACAGATACGCAGTATTTT
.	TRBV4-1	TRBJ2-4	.	CASSQDLGQGNIQYF	TGCGCCAGCAGCCAAGATCTTGGTCAGGGGAACATTCAGTACTTC
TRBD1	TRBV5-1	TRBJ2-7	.	CASSLVPGGLYEQYF	TGCGCCAGCAGCTTGGTCCCAGGGGGCTTGTACGAGCAGTACTTC
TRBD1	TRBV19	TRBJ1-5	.	CASSFPQGSYSNQPQHF	TGTGCCAGTAGTTTCCCACAGGGGAGCTATTCCAATCAGCCCCAGCATTTT
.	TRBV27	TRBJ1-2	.	CASSLIEGYGYTF	TGTGCCAGCAGTTTGATCGAGGGATATGGCTACACCTTC
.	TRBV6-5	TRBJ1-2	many	CASSPRRTDDYGYTF	TGTGCCAGCAGTCCCCGTAGGACGGACGACTATGGCTACACCTTC
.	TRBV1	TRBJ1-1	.	CTSSQGTSGLLRNTEAFF	TGCACCAGCAGCCAAGGGACATCAGGGTTATTACGGAACACTGAAGCTTTCTTT
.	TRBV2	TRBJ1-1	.	CASSEAVNTEAFF	TGTGCCAGCAGTGAAGCTGTGAACACTGAAGCTTTCTTT
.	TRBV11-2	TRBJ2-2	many	CASSGKGRNTGELFF	TGTGCCAGCAGCGGAAAGGGACGGAACACCGGGGAGCTGTTTTTT
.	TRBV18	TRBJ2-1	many	CASSPSGVGEQFF	TGTGCCAGCTCACCGTCAGGGGTCGGTGAGCAGTTCTTC
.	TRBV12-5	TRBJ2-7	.	CASGFQSYEQYF	TGTGCTAGTGGTTTCCAATCCTACGAGCAGTACTTC
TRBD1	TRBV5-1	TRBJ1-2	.	CASSLETGLFGGYTF	TGCGCCAGCAGCTTGGAGACAGGGCTTTTTGGCGGCTACACCTTC
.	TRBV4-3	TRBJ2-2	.	CASSPTGGLNTGELFF	TGCGCCAGCAGCCCAACCGGGGGGCTGAACACCGGGGAGCTGTTTTTT
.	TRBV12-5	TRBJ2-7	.	CASGLAGFEQYF	TGTGCTAGTGGTTTGGCGGGGTTCGAGCAGTACTTC
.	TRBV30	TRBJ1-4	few	CAWSVRGEKLFF	TGTGCCTGGAGTGTACGAGGGGAAAAACTGTTTTTT
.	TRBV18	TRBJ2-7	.	CASSPKAKSEQYF	TGTGCCAGCTCACCCAAGGCCAAGAGCGAGCAGTACTTC
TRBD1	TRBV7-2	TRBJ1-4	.	CASSLFRGQGANEKLFF	TGTGCCAGCAGCTTATTCAGGGGGCAGGGAGCTAATGAAAAACTGTTTTTT
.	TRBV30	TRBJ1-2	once	CAWSVRLGDFGYTF	TGTGCCTGGAGTGTACGGTTAGGGGATTTCGGCTACACCTTC
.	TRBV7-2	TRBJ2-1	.	CASGDSYNEQFF	TGTGCCAGCGGGGACTCCTACAATGAGCAGTTCTTC
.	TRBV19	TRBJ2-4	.	CASSIADRDQYF	TGTGCCAGTAGTATAGCTGACAGAGATCAGTACTTC
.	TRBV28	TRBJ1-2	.	CASSNFLKGYTF	TGTGCCAGCAGCAACTTTCTAAAGGGATACACCTTC
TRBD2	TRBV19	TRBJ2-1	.	CASSIGRASGRDEQFF	TGTGCCAGTAGTATAGGCAGGGCTAGCGGGAGAGATGAGCAGTTCTTC
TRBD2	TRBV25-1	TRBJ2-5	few	CASSVSGRAFETQYF	TGTGCCAGCAGTGTTAGCGGGAGGGCCTTTGAGACCCAGTACTTC
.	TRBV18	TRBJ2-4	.	CASSLDSGNIQYF	TGTGCCAGCTCCCTGGACAGCGGAAACATTCAGTACTTC
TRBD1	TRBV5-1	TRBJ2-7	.	CASSSTGGPGEQYF	TGCGCCAGCAGCTCGACAGGGGGCCCTGGGGAGCAGTACTTC
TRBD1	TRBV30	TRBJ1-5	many	CAWSGENRGGQPQHF	TGTGCCTGGAGTGGGGAAAACAGGGGAGGGCAGCCCCAGCATTTT